This TCR beta chain was identified during a study of T cell changes during pregnancy in multiple sclerosis. The data were produced by immunoSEQ multiplex PCR, yet TCRdb's version contains in-frame clones alone and is incomplete. This table has roughly 57,000 clones, 90% appearing once. The CDR3 has 15 residues. Germline lookup yields CDR1 MRHNA and CDR2 SNTAGT. Unmatched junction bases numbered 5, after V lost 6 bases and J lost 0 bases. Material: CD8+ T cells from peripheral blood mononuclear cells, obtained before pregnancy. This sequence joins TRBV6-4 and TRBJ2-3, with 8 bases that match TRBD2. This TCR came from a female donor with multiple sclerosis, enrolled in a pregnancy study. This CDR3 reads CASSAQRGSTDTQYF. DNA of the CDR3: TGTGCCAGCAGCGCCCAGCGGGGGAGCACAGATACGCAGTATTTT.